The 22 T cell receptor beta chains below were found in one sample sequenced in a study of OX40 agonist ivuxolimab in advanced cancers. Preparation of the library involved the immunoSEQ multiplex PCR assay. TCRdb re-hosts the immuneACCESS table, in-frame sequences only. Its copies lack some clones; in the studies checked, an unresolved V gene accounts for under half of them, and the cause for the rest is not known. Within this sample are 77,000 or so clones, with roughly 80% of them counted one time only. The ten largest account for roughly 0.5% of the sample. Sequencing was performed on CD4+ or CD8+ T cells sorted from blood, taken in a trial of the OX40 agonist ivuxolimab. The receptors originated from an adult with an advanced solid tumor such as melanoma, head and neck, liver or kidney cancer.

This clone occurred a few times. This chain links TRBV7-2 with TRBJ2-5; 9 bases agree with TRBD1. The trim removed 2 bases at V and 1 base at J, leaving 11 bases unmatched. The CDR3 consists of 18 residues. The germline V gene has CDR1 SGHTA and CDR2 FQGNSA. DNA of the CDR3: TGTGCCAGCAGCTTAAGGAGGGGACAGGGTGGCGGCCAAGAGACCCAGTACTTC. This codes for CASSLRRGQGGGQETQYF.

CDR3 DNA: TGTGCCAGCAGTCCGACAGGGGAAAGAGGCTACACCTTC. Amino acid sequence: CASSPTGERGYTF. The chain links TRBV6-5 to TRBJ1-2; 8 bases map to TRBD1. The CDR3 loop spans 13 amino acids. Germline V gives CDR1 MNHEY, CDR2 SVGAGI. The V segment lost 5 bases and the J segment 8 bases; nucleotides outside the gene matches: 7.

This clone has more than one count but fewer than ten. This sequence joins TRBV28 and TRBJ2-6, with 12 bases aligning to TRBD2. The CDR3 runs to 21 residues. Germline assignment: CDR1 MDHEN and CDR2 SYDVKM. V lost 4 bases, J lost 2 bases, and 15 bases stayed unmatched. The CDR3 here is CASSSRPGTSGPSPGANVLTF. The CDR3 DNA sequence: TGTGCCAGCAGTTCTCGGCCCGGGACTAGCGGGCCCAGTCCTGGGGCCAACGTCCTGACTTTC.

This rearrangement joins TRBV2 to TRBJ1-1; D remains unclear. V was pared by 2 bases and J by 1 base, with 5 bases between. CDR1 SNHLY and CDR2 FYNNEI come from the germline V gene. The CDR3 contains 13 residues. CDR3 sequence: CASSESRNTEAFF. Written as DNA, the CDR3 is TGTGCCAGCAGTGAAAGCAGGAACACTGAAGCTTTCTTT.

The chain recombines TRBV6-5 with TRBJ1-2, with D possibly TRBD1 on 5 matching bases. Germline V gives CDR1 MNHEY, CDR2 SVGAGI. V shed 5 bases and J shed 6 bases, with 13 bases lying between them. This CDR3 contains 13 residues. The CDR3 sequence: CASSPMGGDGYTF. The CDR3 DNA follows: TGTGCCAGCAGTCCCATGGGGGGGGATGGCTACACCTTC.

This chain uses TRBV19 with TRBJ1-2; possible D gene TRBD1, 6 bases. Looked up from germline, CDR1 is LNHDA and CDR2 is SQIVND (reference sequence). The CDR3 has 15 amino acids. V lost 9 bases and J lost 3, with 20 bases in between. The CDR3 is CASAIFEDSHYGYTF. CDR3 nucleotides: TGTGCCAGCGCCATTTTCGAGGACAGCCACTATGGCTACACCTTC. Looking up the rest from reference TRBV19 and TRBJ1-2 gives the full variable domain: DGGITQSPKYLFRKEGQNVTLSCEQNLNHDAMYWYRQDPGQGLRLIYYSQIVNDFQKGDIAEGYSVSREKKESFPLTVTSAQKNPTAFYLCASAIFEDSHYGYTFGSGTRLTVV.

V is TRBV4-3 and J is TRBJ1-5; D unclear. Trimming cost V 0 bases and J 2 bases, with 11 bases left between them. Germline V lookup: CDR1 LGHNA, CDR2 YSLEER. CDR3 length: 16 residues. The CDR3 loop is CASSQDGRVGNQPQHF. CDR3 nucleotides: TGCGCCAGCAGCCAAGATGGCCGGGTTGGCAATCAGCCCCAGCATTTT.

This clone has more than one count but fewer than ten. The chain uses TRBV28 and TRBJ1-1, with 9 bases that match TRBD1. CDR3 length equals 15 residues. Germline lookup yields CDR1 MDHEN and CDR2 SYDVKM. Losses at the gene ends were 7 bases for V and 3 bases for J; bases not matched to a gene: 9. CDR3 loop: CASTDYRGRYTEAFF. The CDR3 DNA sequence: TGTGCCAGCACCGACTACAGGGGGCGCTACACTGAAGCTTTCTTT.

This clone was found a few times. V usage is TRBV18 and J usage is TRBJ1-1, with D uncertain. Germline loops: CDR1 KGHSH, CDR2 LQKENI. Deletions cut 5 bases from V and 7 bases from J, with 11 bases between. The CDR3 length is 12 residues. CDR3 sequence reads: CASSILDGEAFF. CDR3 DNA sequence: TGTGCCAGCTCAATACTCGACGGTGAAGCTTTCTTT.

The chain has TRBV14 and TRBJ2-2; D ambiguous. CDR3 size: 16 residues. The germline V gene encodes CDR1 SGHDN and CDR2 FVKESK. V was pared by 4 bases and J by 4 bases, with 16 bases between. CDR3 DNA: TGTGCCAGCAGCCTACGCGTCGGTCTGGCCACCGGGGAGCTGTTTTTT. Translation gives CASSLRVGLATGELFF. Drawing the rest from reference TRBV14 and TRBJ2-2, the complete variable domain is EAGVTQFPSHSVIEKGQTVTLRCDPISGHDNLYWYRRVMGKEIKFLLHFVKESKQDESGMPNNRFLAERTGGTYSTLKVQPAELEDSGVYFCASSLRVGLATGELFFGEGSRLTVL.

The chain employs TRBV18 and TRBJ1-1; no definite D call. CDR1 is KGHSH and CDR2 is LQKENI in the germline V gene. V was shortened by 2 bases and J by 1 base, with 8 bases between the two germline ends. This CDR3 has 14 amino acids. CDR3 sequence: CASSPNPRNTEAFF. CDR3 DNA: TGTGCCAGCTCACCAAACCCTAGGAACACTGAAGCTTTCTTT.

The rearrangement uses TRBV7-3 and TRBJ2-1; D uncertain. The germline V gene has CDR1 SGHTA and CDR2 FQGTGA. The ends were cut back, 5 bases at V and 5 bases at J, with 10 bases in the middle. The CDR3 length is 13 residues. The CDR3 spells CASSPGPHNEQFF. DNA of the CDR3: TGTGCCAGCAGCCCCGGACCACACAATGAGCAGTTCTTC.

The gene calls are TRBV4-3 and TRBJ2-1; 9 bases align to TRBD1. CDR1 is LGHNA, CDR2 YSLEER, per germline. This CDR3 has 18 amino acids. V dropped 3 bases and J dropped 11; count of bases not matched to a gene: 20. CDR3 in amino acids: CASSQTPHPGQGGWKQFF. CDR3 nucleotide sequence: TGCGCCAGCAGCCAGACTCCACATCCGGGACAGGGTGGATGGAAGCAGTTCTTC.

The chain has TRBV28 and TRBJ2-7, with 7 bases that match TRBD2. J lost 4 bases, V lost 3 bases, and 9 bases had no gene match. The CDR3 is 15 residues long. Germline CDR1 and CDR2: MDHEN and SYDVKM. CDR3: CASSFGEGSVYEQYF. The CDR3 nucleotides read TGTGCCAGCAGTTTTGGGGAGGGATCTGTGTACGAGCAGTACTTC.

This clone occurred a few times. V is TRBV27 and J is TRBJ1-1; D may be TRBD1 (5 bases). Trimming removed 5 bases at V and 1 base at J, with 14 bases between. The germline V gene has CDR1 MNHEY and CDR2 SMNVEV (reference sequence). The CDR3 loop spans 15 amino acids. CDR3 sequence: CASSPGQGGNTEAFF. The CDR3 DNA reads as TGTGCCAGCAGTCCGGGGCAGGGTGGGAACACTGAAGCTTTCTTT.

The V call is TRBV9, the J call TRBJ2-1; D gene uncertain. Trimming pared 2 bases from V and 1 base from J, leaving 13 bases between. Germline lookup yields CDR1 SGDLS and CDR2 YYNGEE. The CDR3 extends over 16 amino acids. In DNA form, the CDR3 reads TGTGCCAGCAGCGTGTCACCTTCCCTTTCCTACAATGAGCAGTTCTTC. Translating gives CASSVSPSLSYNEQFF.

CDR3 region: CASSLGGGNGEQFF. In DNA, the CDR3 is TGTGCCAGCAGCTTGGGCGGGGGGAATGGGGAGCAGTTCTTC. The chain has TRBV5-4 and TRBJ2-1; TRBD2 matches at 8 bases. The germline gives CDR1 SGHNT, CDR2 YYREEE (reference sequence). The CDR3 is made up of 14 amino acids. V lost 0 bases and J lost 10; bases outside the gene matches: 6.

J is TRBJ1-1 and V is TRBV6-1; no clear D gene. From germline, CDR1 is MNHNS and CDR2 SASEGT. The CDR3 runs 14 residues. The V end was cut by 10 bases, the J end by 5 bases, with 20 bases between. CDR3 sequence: CATLRSGFRTEAFF. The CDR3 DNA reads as TGTGCCACCCTGAGGTCGGGGTTTAGGACTGAAGCTTTCTTT.

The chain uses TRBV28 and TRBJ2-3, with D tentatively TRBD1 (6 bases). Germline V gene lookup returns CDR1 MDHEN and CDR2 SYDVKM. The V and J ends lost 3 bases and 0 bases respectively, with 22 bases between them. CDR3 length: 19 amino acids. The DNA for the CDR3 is TGTGCCAGCAGTTTTGTATGGGACACCCCAACAGCTAGCACAGATACGCAGTATTTT. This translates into CASSFVWDTPTASTDTQYF. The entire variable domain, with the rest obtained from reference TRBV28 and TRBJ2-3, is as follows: DVKVTQSSRYLVKRTGEKVFLECVQDMDHENMFWYRQDPGLGLRLIYFSYDVKMKEKGDIPEGYSVSREKKERFSLILESASTNQTSMYLCASSFVWDTPTASTDTQYFGPGTRLTVL.

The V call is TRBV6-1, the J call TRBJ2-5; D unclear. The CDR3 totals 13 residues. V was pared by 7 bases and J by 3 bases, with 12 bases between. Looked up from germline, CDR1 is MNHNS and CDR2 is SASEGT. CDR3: CASTVPWEETQYF. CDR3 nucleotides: TGTGCCAGCACTGTCCCGTGGGAAGAGACCCAGTACTTC.

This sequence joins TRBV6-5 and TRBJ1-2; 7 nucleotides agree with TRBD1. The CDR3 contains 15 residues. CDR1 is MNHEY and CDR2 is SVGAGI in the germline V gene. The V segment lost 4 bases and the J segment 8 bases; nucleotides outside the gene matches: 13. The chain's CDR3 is CASSWAPTGSEGYTF. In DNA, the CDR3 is TGTGCCAGCAGTTGGGCTCCGACAGGGTCGGAAGGCTACACCTTC.

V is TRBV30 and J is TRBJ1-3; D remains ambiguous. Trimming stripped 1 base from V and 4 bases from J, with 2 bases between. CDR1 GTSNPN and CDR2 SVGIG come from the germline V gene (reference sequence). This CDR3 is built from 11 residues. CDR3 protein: CAWSGGNTIYF. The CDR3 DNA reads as TGTGCCTGGAGTGGAGGAAACACCATATATTTT. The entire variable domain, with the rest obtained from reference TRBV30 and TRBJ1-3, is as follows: SQTIHQWPATLVQPVGSPLSLECTVEGTSNPNLYWYRQAAGRGLQLLFYSVGIGQISSEVPQNLSASRPQDRQFILSSKKLLLSDSGFYLCAWSGGNTIYFGEGSWLTVV.